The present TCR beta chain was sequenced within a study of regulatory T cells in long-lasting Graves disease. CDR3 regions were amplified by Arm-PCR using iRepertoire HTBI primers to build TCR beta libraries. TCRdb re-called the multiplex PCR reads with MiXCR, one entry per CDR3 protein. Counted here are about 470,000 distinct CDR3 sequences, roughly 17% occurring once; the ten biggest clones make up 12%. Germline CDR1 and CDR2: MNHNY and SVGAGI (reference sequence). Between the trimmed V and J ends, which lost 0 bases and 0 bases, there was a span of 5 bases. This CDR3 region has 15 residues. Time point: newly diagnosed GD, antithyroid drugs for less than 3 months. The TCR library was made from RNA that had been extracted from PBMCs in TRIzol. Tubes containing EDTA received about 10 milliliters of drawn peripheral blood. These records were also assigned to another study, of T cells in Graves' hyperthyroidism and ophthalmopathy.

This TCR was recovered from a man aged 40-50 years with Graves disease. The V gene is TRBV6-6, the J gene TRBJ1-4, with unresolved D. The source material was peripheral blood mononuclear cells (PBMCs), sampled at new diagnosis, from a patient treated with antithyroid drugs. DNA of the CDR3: TGTGCCAGCAGTTACTCGGTTGCAACTAATGAAAAACTGTTTTTT. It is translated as CASSYSVATNEKLFF.